This T cell receptor (beta chain) was captured in a study of glioma-infiltrating T cells after dendritic cell vaccination. The V segment lost 5 bases and the J segment 0 bases; nucleotides outside the gene matches: 4. Germline V gives CDR1 LNHDA, CDR2 SQIVND (reference sequence). This CDR3 spans 16 amino acids. Libraries were prepared by immunoSEQ multiplex PCR; TCRdb keeps only in-frame clonotypes and omits some of them. The sample has approximately 99,000 clones, 80% seen once. Time point of the sample: after dendritic cell vaccination, including at tumor progression/relapse. This specimen consisted of blood, obtained after dendritic cell vaccination. The chain combines TRBV19 with TRBJ2-2, with TRBD2 identical over 9 bases. The receptor was isolated from a human donor with glioblastoma. CDR3 DNA: TGTGCCAGTAGTGGTAGCGGGAGCCCGAACACCGGGGAGCTGTTTTTT. It codes for CASSGSGSPNTGELFF.